The rows below give T cell receptor beta chains drawn from one sample of a study of shared clonotypes between healthy human individuals. Generated by immunoSEQ multiplex PCR, the TCRdb table keeps only in-frame clones and is missing some. The table records 1,100,000 or so clones, approximately 80% of them present only once. The specimen was memory CD4+ T cells from PBMCs. The origin of the receptors is a man between 18 and 29 years old in good health. Some clones in this sample may be carry-over from other donors' samples. Both conserved end residues are part of each CDR3. The order of the fields is J gene, clone size, V gene, D gene, CDR3 DNA, CDR3 protein. A D gene is named only where the DNA matches it firmly. Rows give clone size only sometimes, using once, few, many, or a class for an expanded clone.

J gene: TRBJ2-1; clone size: NA; V gene: TRBV6-4; D gene: TRBD1; CDR3 DNA: TGTGCCAGCAGTGACGGGCAGGGGGATGAGCAGTTCTTC; CDR3 protein: CASSDGQGDEQFF
J gene: TRBJ1-4; clone size: NA; V gene: TRBV6-6; D gene: NA; CDR3 DNA: TGTGCCAGCCGCGTGCCTAATGAAAAACTGTTTTTT; CDR3 protein: CASRVPNEKLFF
J gene: TRBJ1-5; clone size: NA; V gene: TRBV2; D gene: TRBD1; CDR3 DNA: TGTGCCAGCAGGATAAGGACAGGGGGGGATCAGCCCCAGCATTTT; CDR3 protein: CASRIRTGGDQPQHF
J gene: TRBJ1-1; clone size: NA; V gene: TRBV7-9; D gene: NA; CDR3 DNA: TGTGCCAGCAGCTCTACTCGGATGGCGTCGGAAGCTTTCTTT; CDR3 protein: CASSSTRMASEAFF
J gene: TRBJ2-7; clone size: NA; V gene: TRBV5-1; D gene: NA; CDR3 DNA: TGCGCCAGCAGCTTGTACGGGACGCCCGAGGACTCCTACGAGCAGTACTTC; CDR3 protein: CASSLYGTPEDSYEQYF
J gene: TRBJ2-3; clone size: few; V gene: TRBV10-3; D gene: NA; CDR3 DNA: TGTGCCATCAGTGATAGCCCAGATACGCAGTATTTT; CDR3 protein: CAISDSPDTQYF
J gene: TRBJ2-1; clone size: NA; V gene: TRBV7-2; D gene: NA; CDR3 DNA: TGTGCCAGCAGCTTAACGCGGAGCTCCTACAATGAGCAGTTCTTC; CDR3 protein: CASSLTRSSYNEQFF
J gene: TRBJ2-7; clone size: NA; V gene: TRBV18; D gene: TRBD1; CDR3 DNA: TGTGCCAGCTCACCCGACAGGGATAGCGAGCAGTACTTC; CDR3 protein: CASSPDRDSEQYF
J gene: TRBJ2-5; clone size: NA; V gene: TRBV5-8; D gene: NA; CDR3 DNA: TGTGCCAGCAGCTTGGAGCAGGTGAAGGAGACCCAGTACTTC; CDR3 protein: CASSLEQVKETQYF
J gene: TRBJ2-5; clone size: NA; V gene: TRBV28; D gene: TRBD1; CDR3 DNA: TGTGCCAGCATTACGACAGGGGACGCGTCAGAGACCCAGTACTTC; CDR3 protein: CASITTGDASETQYF
J gene: TRBJ1-2; clone size: NA; V gene: TRBV29-1; D gene: TRBD1; CDR3 DNA: TGCAGCGTTCGGTCGGGACAGGGTTGGGGCTACACCTTC; CDR3 protein: CSVRSGQGWGYTF
J gene: TRBJ2-3; clone size: NA; V gene: TRBV5-1; D gene: NA; CDR3 DNA: TGCGCCAGCAGCTCTGGACATGTCACAGATACGCAGTATTTT; CDR3 protein: CASSSGHVTDTQYF
J gene: TRBJ2-1; clone size: NA; V gene: TRBV28; D gene: TRBD2; CDR3 DNA: TGTGCCACTAGCGGGTACAATGAGCAGTTCTTC; CDR3 protein: CATSGYNEQFF
J gene: TRBJ2-3; clone size: once; V gene: TRBV5-1; D gene: NA; CDR3 DNA: TGCGCCAGCAGCTCCGGATCTAGCACAGATACGCAGTATTTT; CDR3 protein: CASSSGSSTDTQYF
J gene: TRBJ2-3; clone size: NA; V gene: TRBV11-2; D gene: NA; CDR3 DNA: TGTGCCAGCAGCTTTTGGGGGTCCAGGGCAGATACGCAGTATTTT; CDR3 protein: CASSFWGSRADTQYF
J gene: TRBJ1-1; clone size: many; V gene: TRBV30; D gene: TRBD1; CDR3 DNA: TGTGCCTGGGCCGCCGGGACAGAGGCTTTCTTT; CDR3 protein: CAWAAGTEAFF
J gene: TRBJ2-7; clone size: NA; V gene: TRBV21-1; D gene: NA; CDR3 DNA: TGTGCCAGCCGCCGGGACACGATACGATACGAGCAGTACTTC; CDR3 protein: CASRRDTIRYEQYF
J gene: TRBJ2-1; clone size: NA; V gene: TRBV30; D gene: TRBD2; CDR3 DNA: TGTGCCTGGAGCGTGGGACTAGCGAATGAGCAGTTCTTC; CDR3 protein: CAWSVGLANEQFF
J gene: TRBJ2-1; clone size: NA; V gene: TRBV6-5; D gene: NA; CDR3 DNA: TGTGCCAGCAGTTACGCGACAGGCTCCTACAATGAGCAGTTCTTC; CDR3 protein: CASSYATGSYNEQFF
J gene: TRBJ2-7; clone size: NA; V gene: TRBV6-5; D gene: TRBD1; CDR3 DNA: TGTGCCAGCAGTTACGGGGACAGGATCGAGCAGTACTTC; CDR3 protein: CASSYGDRIEQYF
J gene: TRBJ2-1; clone size: NA; V gene: TRBV5-1; D gene: NA; CDR3 DNA: TGCGCCAGCAGCTTCCTAGCAGGCGCCTACAATGAGCAGTTCTTC; CDR3 protein: CASSFLAGAYNEQFF
J gene: TRBJ1-3; clone size: NA; V gene: TRBV15; D gene: NA; CDR3 DNA: TGTGCCACCAGCAGAGGATGGGGGACCGTGAACTCTGGAAACACCATATATTTT; CDR3 protein: CATSRGWGTVNSGNTIYF
J gene: TRBJ1-5; clone size: NA; V gene: TRBV9; D gene: NA; CDR3 DNA: TGTGCCAGCAGCACAGACCCAGGGAGCGGTCAGCCCCAGCATTTT; CDR3 protein: CASSTDPGSGQPQHF
J gene: TRBJ1-2; clone size: NA; V gene: TRBV27; D gene: NA; CDR3 DNA: TGTGCCAGCAGTTCAGGTTGGGGCCCCTATGGCTACACCTTC; CDR3 protein: CASSSGWGPYGYTF
J gene: TRBJ1-3; clone size: NA; V gene: TRBV27; D gene: NA; CDR3 DNA: TGTGCCAGCAGTTTAAGGGACGGCCGTTTTGGATCCGGCTCTGGAAACACCATATATTTT; CDR3 protein: CASSLRDGRFGSGSGNTIYF
J gene: TRBJ2-5; clone size: NA; V gene: TRBV28; D gene: TRBD2; CDR3 DNA: TGTGGGGGGACTAGCGGCCAGGAGACCCAGTACTTC; CDR3 protein: CGGTSGQETQYF
J gene: TRBJ2-7; clone size: few; V gene: TRBV28; D gene: TRBD1; CDR3 DNA: TGTGCCAGCAGTAAACTGACAGGGTTGTACGAGCAGTACTTC; CDR3 protein: CASSKLTGLYEQYF
J gene: TRBJ2-1; clone size: NA; V gene: TRBV5-1; D gene: NA; CDR3 DNA: TGCGCCAGCAGCTTGGTAAGGTCGGGCTCCTACAATGAGCAGTTCTTC; CDR3 protein: CASSLVRSGSYNEQFF
J gene: TRBJ1-1; clone size: NA; V gene: TRBV7-2; D gene: TRBD1; CDR3 DNA: TGTGCCAGCAGCTTGCAGGGGGCGGGGACTGAAGCTTTCTTT; CDR3 protein: CASSLQGAGTEAFF
J gene: TRBJ1-3; clone size: NA; V gene: TRBV5-5; D gene: NA; CDR3 DNA: TGTGCCAGCAGCCCATTTGGGCCAGGAAACACCATATATTTT; CDR3 protein: CASSPFGPGNTIYF
J gene: TRBJ2-7; clone size: NA; V gene: TRBV4-1; D gene: NA; CDR3 DNA: TGCGCCAGCAGCCAAGATGTTGGATACGAGCAGTACTTC; CDR3 protein: CASSQDVGYEQYF
J gene: TRBJ2-7; clone size: NA; V gene: TRBV11-2; D gene: NA; CDR3 DNA: TGTGCCAGCAGCTTGTTCGGGGCGGTAGCGTACGAGCAGTACTTC; CDR3 protein: CASSLFGAVAYEQYF
J gene: TRBJ2-2; clone size: NA; V gene: TRBV11-2; D gene: NA; CDR3 DNA: TGTGCCAGCAGCCCCCGGGCTCTCGTAGCCGGGGAGCTGTTTTTT; CDR3 protein: CASSPRALVAGELFF
J gene: TRBJ2-3; clone size: NA; V gene: TRBV19; D gene: NA; CDR3 DNA: TGTGCCAGTAGTCGAGCCGGCACAGATACGCAGTATTTT; CDR3 protein: CASSRAGTDTQYF
J gene: TRBJ1-4; clone size: once; V gene: TRBV19; D gene: TRBD1; CDR3 DNA: TGTGCCAGTAGTATTGGGACAGGGGGAGCTGAAAAACTGTTTTTT; CDR3 protein: CASSIGTGGAEKLFF
J gene: TRBJ1-3; clone size: NA; V gene: TRBV30; D gene: NA; CDR3 DNA: TGTGCCTGGGACAGGAGCTCTGGAAACACCATATATTTT; CDR3 protein: CAWDRSSGNTIYF
J gene: TRBJ2-3; clone size: NA; V gene: TRBV5-1; D gene: NA; CDR3 DNA: TGCGCCAGCAGCTTGTTTTCAGGGGGACTGGCAGATACGCAGTATTTT; CDR3 protein: CASSLFSGGLADTQYF
J gene: TRBJ1-3; clone size: NA; V gene: TRBV28; D gene: TRBD1; CDR3 DNA: TGTGCCAGCAGTTCGACAGGGGGTGGAAACACCATATATTTT; CDR3 protein: CASSSTGGGNTIYF
J gene: TRBJ2-7; clone size: NA; V gene: TRBV28; D gene: TRBD1; CDR3 DNA: TGTGCCAGCAGGCCTTCCGGGACAGGTACCTACGAGCAGTACTTC; CDR3 protein: CASRPSGTGTYEQYF
J gene: TRBJ1-4; clone size: NA; V gene: TRBV7-8; D gene: NA; CDR3 DNA: TGTGCCAGCAGCCAGGGAACGGGGGATGGAGAAAAACTGTTTTTT; CDR3 protein: CASSQGTGDGEKLFF
J gene: TRBJ2-2; clone size: NA; V gene: TRBV18; D gene: TRBD2; CDR3 DNA: TGTGCCAGCACCCAGGGCGGGAGAGTCTCCGGGGAGCTGTTTTTT; CDR3 protein: CASTQGGRVSGELFF
J gene: TRBJ2-1; clone size: NA; V gene: TRBV7-3; D gene: TRBD1; CDR3 DNA: TGTGCCAGCAGCCCCGGGACAGGGGCCGATGAGCAGTTCTTC; CDR3 protein: CASSPGTGADEQFF
J gene: TRBJ2-1; clone size: NA; V gene: TRBV30; D gene: NA; CDR3 DNA: TGTGCCTGGAGTGTGGCTAGTTACAATGAGCAGTTCTTC; CDR3 protein: CAWSVASYNEQFF
J gene: TRBJ1-2; clone size: NA; V gene: TRBV29-1; D gene: NA; CDR3 DNA: TGCAGCGTTGAAGAAGGGTCAGGGACGTATGGCTACACCTTC; CDR3 protein: CSVEEGSGTYGYTF
J gene: TRBJ1-2; clone size: NA; V gene: TRBV4-1; D gene: NA; CDR3 DNA: TGCGCCAGCAGCCAAGTCGGATTCCGGGTGAATGGCTACACCTTC; CDR3 protein: CASSQVGFRVNGYTF
J gene: TRBJ1-4; clone size: NA; V gene: TRBV7-2; D gene: NA; CDR3 DNA: TGTGCCAGCAGCTTTGCTGCGGCCGCAACTAATGAAAAACTGTTTTTT; CDR3 protein: CASSFAAAATNEKLFF